This T cell receptor beta chain was found in a study of regulatory T cells in long-lasting Graves disease. Points from the study as a whole: A limited number of samples was an acknowledged limitation.

In this sample, this clonotype turned up once. The antigen is undetermined. The time point denotes: newly diagnosed GD, antithyroid drugs for less than 3 months. Isolated PBMC RNA provided the starting material for the TCR library. Patients met American Thyroid Association criteria for Graves' disease. Combining iRepertoire HTBI primers with Arm-PCR of CDR3 regions, the authors built TCR beta libraries. TCRdb used MiXCR to reprocess the multiplex PCR reads, holding one entry per CDR3 protein. The table shows roughly 220,000 distinct CDR3 sequences, with around 19% occurring only once. This receptor was taken from a female donor with Graves disease. The sequences come from peripheral blood mononuclear cells (PBMCs), collected at new diagnosis, from a patient treated with antithyroid drugs.

The CDR3 nucleotides read TGCAGCTCCGGGGGCGCGGGGGAGACCCAGTACTTC. Translated, it gives CSSGGAGETQYF. The chain combines TRBV29-1 with TRBJ2-5; TRBD1 or TRBD2 may be the D gene (6 bases each). This CDR3 has 12 residues. From germline, CDR1 is SQVTM and CDR2 ANQGSEA. Trimming removed 8 bases at V and 5 bases at J, with 15 bases between.